The source of this T cell receptor (beta chain) is a study of CD8 T cells in Susac syndrome. Across the study: There were Susac syndrome patients who were therapy-naive at blood draw, others on corticosteroids, and others on intravenous immunoglobulin alone.

Reverse transcription used about 0.5 to 1 ug RNA and random hexamers. One entry per CDR3 protein, called by TCRdb with MiXCR from the immunoSEQ multiplex PCR reads. Among some 210,000 distinct CDR3 sequences listed, about 94% were seen once. The study sequenced TCR beta in blood CD8+ and CD4+ T cells. TEMRA cells were enriched by FACS, and CD4+ and CD8+ T cells were negatively isolated. V was shortened by 3 bases and J by 1 base, with 8 bases between the two germline ends. CDR1 SGDLS and CDR2 YYNGEE come from the germline V gene. The CDR3 is 14 amino acids. The sequenced material came from CD4+ T cells from PBMCs. The receptor's source is a human donor with Susac syndrome. The genes are TRBV9 and TRBJ1-3; the D gene is possibly TRBD1 (6 bases). DNA for the CDR3: TGTGCCAGCAGCGCGGACAGTTCTGGAAACACCATATATTTT. This sequence encodes CASSADSSGNTIYF.